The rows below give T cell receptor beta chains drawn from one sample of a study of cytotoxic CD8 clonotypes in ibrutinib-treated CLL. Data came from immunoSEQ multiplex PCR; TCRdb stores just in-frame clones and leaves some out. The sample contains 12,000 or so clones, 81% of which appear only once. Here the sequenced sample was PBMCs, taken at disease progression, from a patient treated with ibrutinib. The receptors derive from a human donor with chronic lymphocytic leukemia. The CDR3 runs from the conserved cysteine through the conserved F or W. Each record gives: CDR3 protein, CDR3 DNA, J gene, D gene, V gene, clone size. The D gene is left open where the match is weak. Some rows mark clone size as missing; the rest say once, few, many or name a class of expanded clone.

cdr3_aa: CAWSGGGYEQYF
cdr3_nt: TGTGCCTGGAGTGGAGGGGGCTACGAGCAGTACTTC
j_call: TRBJ2-7
d_call: NA
v_call: TRBV30
clone_size: NA

cdr3_aa: CAIRLAGGLADTQYF
cdr3_nt: TGTGCCATCCGCCTAGCGGGAGGGTTGGCAGATACGCAGTATTTT
j_call: TRBJ2-3
d_call: TRBD2
v_call: TRBV10-3
clone_size: NA

cdr3_aa: CASTPPAASETQYF
cdr3_nt: TGTGCCAGCACTCCCCCGGCGGCCTCAGAGACCCAGTACTTC
j_call: TRBJ2-5
d_call: NA
v_call: TRBV28
clone_size: medium-sized

cdr3_aa: CASSSGTRTASEQFF
cdr3_nt: TGTGCCAGCAGCTCCGGGACTAGAACTGCAAGTGAGCAGTTCTTC
j_call: TRBJ2-1
d_call: TRBD2
v_call: TRBV7-8
clone_size: NA

cdr3_aa: CASSPRLAATNEQFF
cdr3_nt: TGCGCCAGCAGCCCGAGACTAGCGGCAACCAATGAGCAGTTCTTC
j_call: TRBJ2-1
d_call: TRBD2
v_call: TRBV5-1
clone_size: NA

cdr3_aa: CASVSGGYSEQYF
cdr3_nt: TGTGCCAGCGTGAGCGGGGGGTACAGCGAGCAGTACTTC
j_call: TRBJ2-7
d_call: TRBD2
v_call: TRBV2
clone_size: NA

cdr3_aa: CASSSGTGDTYEQYF
cdr3_nt: TGTGCCAGCTCATCCGGGACAGGGGACACCTACGAGCAGTACTTC
j_call: TRBJ2-7
d_call: TRBD1
v_call: TRBV18
clone_size: NA

cdr3_aa: CASSPGQGTYEQYF
cdr3_nt: TGTGCCAGCAGCCCGGGACAGGGAACCTACGAGCAGTACTTC
j_call: TRBJ2-7
d_call: TRBD1
v_call: TRBV11-2
clone_size: NA

cdr3_aa: CASSPPTDNYGYTF
cdr3_nt: TGTGCCAGCAGCCCACCGACAGACAACTATGGCTACACCTTC
j_call: TRBJ1-2
d_call: NA
v_call: TRBV9
clone_size: NA

cdr3_aa: CASSSPGGSDEQYF
cdr3_nt: TGCGCCAGCAGCTCTCCAGGGGGCTCGGACGAGCAGTACTTC
j_call: TRBJ2-7
d_call: TRBD1
v_call: TRBV5-1
clone_size: NA

cdr3_aa: CASSARQGSSEQYF
cdr3_nt: TGTGCCAGTAGTGCCCGACAGGGCTCCTCCGAGCAGTACTTC
j_call: TRBJ2-7
d_call: TRBD1
v_call: TRBV19
clone_size: NA

cdr3_aa: CASSPRGPNQPQHF
cdr3_nt: TGTGCCAGCAGCCCCCGGGGGCCCAATCAGCCCCAGCATTTT
j_call: TRBJ1-5
d_call: NA
v_call: TRBV27
clone_size: NA

cdr3_aa: CASSQELWGTEAFF
cdr3_nt: TGTGCCAGCAGCCAAGAGTTGTGGGGCACTGAAGCTTTCTTT
j_call: TRBJ1-1
d_call: NA
v_call: TRBV14
clone_size: NA

cdr3_aa: CASSSAGGAPYNEQFF
cdr3_nt: TGTGCCAGCAGTTCAGCGGGAGGGGCCCCCTACAATGAGCAGTTCTTC
j_call: TRBJ2-1
d_call: TRBD2
v_call: TRBV6-5
clone_size: NA

cdr3_aa: CASRSGGGVTETQYF
cdr3_nt: TGCGCCAGCAGAAGCGGCGGGGGGGTGACGGAGACCCAGTACTTC
j_call: TRBJ2-5
d_call: TRBD2
v_call: TRBV5-1
clone_size: NA

cdr3_aa: CASSVGASGNRETQYF
cdr3_nt: TGTGCCAGCAGCGTGGGGGCTAGCGGGAACCGGGAGACCCAGTACTTC
j_call: TRBJ2-5
d_call: TRBD2
v_call: TRBV11-2
clone_size: NA

cdr3_aa: CASSESNRGRGYNEQFF
cdr3_nt: TGCGCCAGCAGTGAGTCGAACAGGGGGCGCGGTTACAATGAGCAGTTCTTC
j_call: TRBJ2-1
d_call: TRBD1
v_call: TRBV10-2
clone_size: NA

cdr3_aa: CASSAGVGAAYNEQFF
cdr3_nt: TGTGCCAGCAGCGCAGGAGTGGGAGCGGCCTACAATGAGCAGTTCTTC
j_call: TRBJ2-1
d_call: NA
v_call: TRBV9
clone_size: NA

cdr3_aa: CASSVFGASGVQEQFF
cdr3_nt: TGTGCCAGCAGCGTATTCGGGGCTAGCGGGGTCCAAGAGCAGTTCTTC
j_call: TRBJ2-1
d_call: TRBD2
v_call: TRBV9
clone_size: NA

cdr3_aa: CAWRTDENTEAFF
cdr3_nt: TGTGCCTGGCGTACCGACGAGAACACTGAAGCTTTCTTT
j_call: TRBJ1-1
d_call: NA
v_call: TRBV30
clone_size: NA

cdr3_aa: CASSVGGGPQYF
cdr3_nt: TGTGCCAGCAGCGTAGGGGGTGGCCCCCAGTACTTC
j_call: TRBJ2-7
d_call: NA
v_call: TRBV9
clone_size: NA

cdr3_aa: CASSPQVSNQPQHF
cdr3_nt: TGTGCCAGCAGCCCCCAGGTTAGCAATCAGCCCCAGCATTTT
j_call: TRBJ1-5
d_call: NA
v_call: TRBV2
clone_size: NA

cdr3_aa: CASRPPTLMSSYNEQFF
cdr3_nt: TGCGCCAGCAGGCCGCCTACCCTTATGAGCTCCTACAATGAGCAGTTCTTC
j_call: TRBJ2-1
d_call: NA
v_call: TRBV5-1
clone_size: NA

cdr3_aa: CASSGGPSGRYNEQFF
cdr3_nt: TGTGCCAGCAGTGGCGGGCCTAGCGGGAGATACAATGAGCAGTTCTTC
j_call: TRBJ2-1
d_call: TRBD2
v_call: TRBV6-1
clone_size: NA

cdr3_aa: CASRTNRDNEETQYF
cdr3_nt: TGTGCAAGTCGCACAAACCGGGACAATGAAGAGACCCAGTACTTC
j_call: TRBJ2-5
d_call: NA
v_call: TRBV12-2
clone_size: few

cdr3_aa: CASSQGQGASQPQHF
cdr3_nt: TGTGCCAGCAGTCAGGGACAGGGGGCTTCACAGCCCCAGCATTTT
j_call: TRBJ1-5
d_call: TRBD1
v_call: TRBV6-5
clone_size: NA

cdr3_aa: CASSLVGQGLSGANVLTF
cdr3_nt: TGCGCCAGCAGCTTGGTGGGACAGGGCCTCTCTGGGGCCAACGTCCTGACTTTC
j_call: TRBJ2-6
d_call: TRBD1
v_call: TRBV5-1
clone_size: NA

cdr3_aa: CASRPSVRANEKLFF
cdr3_nt: TGTGCCAGCAGACCCTCGGTTAGAGCTAATGAAAAACTGTTTTTT
j_call: TRBJ1-4
d_call: NA
v_call: TRBV6-5
clone_size: NA

cdr3_aa: CASNPGGGEKLFF
cdr3_nt: TGTGCCAGCAACCCCGGAGGAGGTGAAAAACTGTTTTTT
j_call: TRBJ1-4
d_call: NA
v_call: TRBV6-5
clone_size: NA

cdr3_aa: CASSLEGQGGYGYTF
cdr3_nt: TGTGCCAGCAGCTTAGAGGGCCAGGGGGGCTATGGCTACACCTTC
j_call: TRBJ1-2
d_call: TRBD1
v_call: TRBV7-6
clone_size: NA

cdr3_aa: CASSTMGQGGETQYF
cdr3_nt: TGTGCCAGCAGCACGATGGGACAGGGAGGAGAGACCCAGTACTTC
j_call: TRBJ2-5
d_call: TRBD1
v_call: TRBV7-3
clone_size: NA

cdr3_aa: CASSMGQGTQETQYF
cdr3_nt: TGTGCCAGTAGTATGGGGCAGGGCACCCAAGAGACCCAGTACTTC
j_call: TRBJ2-5
d_call: NA
v_call: TRBV19
clone_size: NA

cdr3_aa: CASSDPRSNEQFF
cdr3_nt: TGCGCCAGCAGCGATCCACGGTCCAATGAGCAGTTCTTC
j_call: TRBJ2-1
d_call: NA
v_call: TRBV5-1
clone_size: NA

cdr3_aa: CASSSSISEKLFF
cdr3_nt: TGTGCCAGCAGCTCTTCCATTTCGGAAAAACTGTTTTTT
j_call: TRBJ1-4
d_call: NA
v_call: TRBV5-8
clone_size: few

cdr3_aa: CASSFSPGVGNQPQHF
cdr3_nt: TGTGCCAGCAGCTTCTCCCCCGGAGTGGGCAATCAGCCCCAGCATTTT
j_call: TRBJ1-5
d_call: NA
v_call: TRBV28
clone_size: NA

cdr3_aa: CASSKERDRGQPQHF
cdr3_nt: TGTGCCAGCAGCAAAGAAAGGGACAGGGGTCAGCCCCAGCATTTT
j_call: TRBJ1-5
d_call: NA
v_call: TRBV21-1
clone_size: NA

cdr3_aa: CASSQVVAGSYEQYF
cdr3_nt: TGCGCCAGCAGCCAAGTAGTGGCAGGCTCCTACGAGCAGTACTTC
j_call: TRBJ2-7
d_call: NA
v_call: TRBV4-1
clone_size: NA

cdr3_aa: CASRLKGYTF
cdr3_nt: TGTGCCAGCAGGTTAAAGGGCTACACCTTC
j_call: TRBJ1-2
d_call: NA
v_call: TRBV6-6
clone_size: few

cdr3_aa: CASSIHRVKAYEQYF
cdr3_nt: TGTGCCAGCAGCATCCACAGGGTCAAGGCCTACGAGCAGTACTTC
j_call: TRBJ2-7
d_call: NA
v_call: TRBV5-8
clone_size: NA

cdr3_aa: CASSDAYGHSVDTEAFF
cdr3_nt: TGTGCCAGCAGTGATGCGTACGGACACTCTGTCGACACTGAAGCTTTCTTT
j_call: TRBJ1-1
d_call: NA
v_call: TRBV6-7
clone_size: NA

cdr3_aa: CASSLGGLGRNGQFF
cdr3_nt: TGTGCCAGCAGCTTAGGCGGCCTAGGGCGCAACGGGCAGTTCTTC
j_call: TRBJ2-1
d_call: NA
v_call: TRBV7-2
clone_size: NA

cdr3_aa: CASRDGRTSAYNEQFF
cdr3_nt: TGTGCCAGCAGAGACGGGAGGACTAGCGCGTACAATGAGCAGTTCTTC
j_call: TRBJ2-1
d_call: TRBD2
v_call: TRBV2
clone_size: NA

cdr3_aa: CASSVGTGSTGELFF
cdr3_nt: TGTGCCAGCAGCGTAGGAACAGGGAGCACCGGGGAGCTGTTTTTT
j_call: TRBJ2-2
d_call: NA
v_call: TRBV9
clone_size: once

cdr3_aa: CASSYSGGGELFF
cdr3_nt: TGTGCCAGCAGCTACTCGGGCGGCGGGGAGCTGTTTTTT
j_call: TRBJ2-2
d_call: NA
v_call: TRBV7-9
clone_size: NA

cdr3_aa: CASSLTTGTSAHYGYEQYF
cdr3_nt: TGCGCCAGCAGCCTAACAACAGGGACTAGCGCCCACTACGGGTACGAGCAGTACTTC
j_call: TRBJ2-7
d_call: TRBD2
v_call: TRBV5-1
clone_size: NA

cdr3_aa: CASSLATGGTGANVLTF
cdr3_nt: TGTGCCAGCAGCTTAGCGACAGGGGGCACTGGGGCCAACGTCCTGACTTTC
j_call: TRBJ2-6
d_call: TRBD1
v_call: TRBV11-2
clone_size: NA

cdr3_aa: CASSQTSGHTDTQYF
cdr3_nt: TGTGCTAGCAGCCAGACTAGCGGGCACACAGATACGCAGTATTTT
j_call: TRBJ2-3
d_call: TRBD2
v_call: TRBV7-7
clone_size: NA

cdr3_aa: CASTVQGHRGETQYF
cdr3_nt: TGTGCCAGCACGGTACAGGGACACCGGGGGGAGACCCAGTACTTC
j_call: TRBJ2-5
d_call: NA
v_call: TRBV5-4
clone_size: NA

cdr3_aa: CSVRGTGKQPQHF
cdr3_nt: TGCAGCGTGAGGGGCACAGGGAAACAGCCCCAGCATTTT
j_call: TRBJ1-5
d_call: NA
v_call: TRBV29-1
clone_size: NA

cdr3_aa: CASETGWDTGELFF
cdr3_nt: TGTGCCAGTGAAACAGGGTGGGACACCGGGGAGCTGTTTTTT
j_call: TRBJ2-2
d_call: NA
v_call: TRBV19
clone_size: few

cdr3_aa: CSVERWEGLGEQFF
cdr3_nt: TGCAGCGTTGAAAGGTGGGAGGGTCTCGGTGAGCAGTTCTTC
j_call: TRBJ2-1
d_call: TRBD2
v_call: TRBV29-1
clone_size: NA

cdr3_aa: CSGERERDEQFF
cdr3_nt: TGCAGCGGTGAGCGGGAGCGGGATGAGCAGTTCTTC
j_call: TRBJ2-1
d_call: TRBD2
v_call: TRBV29-1
clone_size: NA

cdr3_aa: CASLTGLSQEAFF
cdr3_nt: TGTGCCAGCTTGACAGGGCTTTCGCAAGAAGCTTTCTTT
j_call: TRBJ1-1
d_call: TRBD1
v_call: TRBV18
clone_size: NA

cdr3_aa: CASSLGAQMSTDTQYF
cdr3_nt: TGCGCCAGCAGCCTCGGAGCTCAGATGAGCACAGATACGCAGTATTTT
j_call: TRBJ2-3
d_call: NA
v_call: TRBV5-1
clone_size: NA